This T cell receptor (beta chain) was captured in a study of control samples from healthy donors and cancer patients. Some clones are missing from TCRdb's copy, which holds only in-frame ones; the method was immunoSEQ multiplex PCR. The sample lists around 140,000 clones; about 90% were seen once. Trimming removed 2 bases at V and 4 bases at J, with 21 bases between. The length of the CDR3 is 18 residues. Germline CDR1 is SGHRS and CDR2 is YFSETQ. This clonotype was sampled from a woman aged 50 to 65 in good health. The sample was blood. The V call is TRBV5-1, the J call TRBJ2-2; D is uncertain. The CDR3 nucleotides read TGCGCCAGCAGCTTACGCTTTGTAGGGCGTCCGGGCACCGGGGAGCTGTTTTTT. The encoded protein is CASSLRFVGRPGTGELFF.